The sequence of this T cell receptor (beta chain) was determined in a study of T cells in Graves' hyperthyroidism and ophthalmopathy. The wider study: Peripheral blood was acquired at first diagnosis, ahead of any therapy whatsoever.

The CDR3 extends over 13 amino acids. With 9 bases clipped from V and 8 bases from J, the junction kept 11 bases outside the gene matches. From 10 ml of fresh peripheral blood, PBMCs were isolated. TCR beta CDR3 regions were amplified from RNA transcripts. An initial round of RT-PCR targeting the TCR CDR3 relied on the HTBI primer set. TCRdb analysed the multiplex PCR reads with MiXCR anew, one entry per CDR3 protein. The data show roughly 700,000 distinct CDR3 sequences, with around 16% seen just once and about a sixth held by the top ten. This TCR came from a man aged 45-60 years with Graves' hyperthyroidism. Sequenced input: blood. The rearrangement joins TRBV12-3 or TRBV12-4 to TRBJ1-2, with 8 bases aligning to TRBD1. The CDR3 loop reads CASLGAGGSGYTF. The DNA of the CDR3 is TGTGCCAGTTTAGGGGCAGGGGGCAGCGGCTACACCTTC.